This T cell receptor (beta chain) is drawn from a study of T cells in Graves' hyperthyroidism and ophthalmopathy. Overall study results and limits: Blood also contained most expanded thyroid clonotypes above 0.001. Ophthalmopathy was predicted by the model a median of roughly 6.6 months ahead of onset.

The V and J ends lost 7 bases and 4 bases, in that order; junction bases with no gene match: 9. Germline V gives CDR1 MDHEN, CDR2 SYDVKM. The CDR3 covers 15 residues. The table lists this clonotype with many counts. Its cognate antigen is unknown. The TCR beta CDR3 regions underwent amplification using RNA transcripts as the source. When the TCR CDR3 underwent first-round RT-PCR, the HTBI primer set was used. Each CDR3 protein gets one entry after TCRdb re-called the multiplex PCR reads with MiXCR. The sample lists 640,000 or so distinct CDR3 sequences; more than 13% were seen once. Each ophthalmopathy patient scored at least 3 on the Clinical Activity Score and at least 4 on NOSPECS grade, with duration under 3 months. From less than 13 ml of fresh peripheral blood, PBMCs were isolated.

This receptor was obtained from a young woman with Graves' ophthalmopathy. The chain employs TRBV28 and TRBJ2-5; 10 bases fit TRBD1. The sample taken for sequencing was blood. CDR3 loop: CASTGDRGWGETQYF. DNA of the CDR3: TGTGCCAGCACCGGGGACAGGGGTTGGGGAGAGACCCAGTACTTC.